This entry lists 27 T cell receptor beta chains sequenced from one sample in a study of spatial heterogeneity in lung cancer. Time point defined: sample taken at primary tumor resection. No cell sorting; template was whole RNA from tumor, lung tissue or PBMC. MiXCR was run by TCRdb on the 5' RACE reads, yielding one entry per CDR3 protein. The data show some 3,500 distinct CDR3 sequences, about 25% seen once. The sequenced sample was normal lung tissue next to the tumor, obtained at surgery. Source of these receptors: a male donor with early-stage non-small cell lung cancer.

Within the sample, this clonotype is medium-sized. This chain joins TRBV2 and TRBJ1-1; tentatively, D is TRBD1 (5 bases). The CDR3 sequence is 14 residues long. Germline V CDR1 and CDR2: SNHLY, FYNNEI. V lost 7 bases, J lost 1 base, and 13 bases lay in between. The CDR3 nucleotides are TGTGCCAGCAAAGGATCGAGGGGGAACACTGAAGCTTTCTTT. This sequence encodes CASKGSRGNTEAFF.

Relative to its sample, this clonotype is medium-sized. V is TRBV7-2 and J is TRBJ2-2, with 12 bases that match TRBD1. With 5 bases clipped from V and 0 bases from J, the junction kept 10 bases outside the gene matches. The length of the CDR3 is 19 residues. The germline V gene encodes CDR1 SGHTA and CDR2 FQGNSA. The DNA for the CDR3 is TGTGCCAGCAGCGCGTCCGGGACAGGGGGCCCCGCGAACACCGGGGAGCTGTTTTTT. Translating gives CASSASGTGGPANTGELFF.

This clonotype occurred once. The chain links TRBV2 to TRBJ2-3, with 10 bases matching TRBD2. The germline gives CDR1 SNHLY, CDR2 FYNNEI. V gave up 8 bases and J gave up 5 bases; unmatched junction bases: 4. There are 13 residues in the CDR3. CDR3 protein: CASELAGGDTQYF. Written as DNA, the CDR3 is TGTGCCAGCGAGTTAGCGGGAGGAGATACGCAGTATTTT.

The genes are TRBV7-2 and TRBJ1-1; no firm D call. This CDR3 has 14 amino acids. Germline CDR1 reads SGHTA; CDR2 reads FQGNSA. V was clipped by 0 bases and J by 7 bases, with 12 bases between them. The CDR3 DNA reads TGTGCCAGCAGCTTAGCGCGGTCGACCAGTGAAGCTTTCTTT. Protein sequence: CASSLARSTSEAFF.

This clonotype qualifies as medium-sized. J is TRBJ2-7 and V is TRBV7-9; D gene unclear. The CDR3 sequence is 13 residues long. CDR1 and CDR2 (germline): SEHNR, FQNEAQ (reference sequence). The V end was cut by 10 bases, the J end by 2 bases, with 15 bases between. CDR3 in DNA: TGTGCCACCTCCCGCAGCGAGACCTACGAGCAGTACTTC. The encoded protein is CATSRSETYEQYF.

The gene calls are TRBV29-1 and TRBJ2-3; the D is unclear. The V and J ends lost 3 bases and 0 bases respectively, with 16 bases between them. The CDR3 has 16 residues. Germline V lookup: CDR1 SQVTM, CDR2 ANQGSEA. The CDR3, as DNA: TGCAGCGTTGAGGGATCGGACGGAGTTAGCACAGATACGCAGTATTTT. Its protein is CSVEGSDGVSTDTQYF.

By share of the sample, this clonotype is medium-sized (0.01 to 0.1%). The CDR3 spells CASSPALYNEQFF. The DNA of the CDR3 is TGCGCCAGCAGCCCCGCCCTCTACAATGAGCAGTTCTTC. The V call is TRBV5-1, the J call TRBJ2-1; D ambiguous. V lost 4 bases and J lost 3, with 8 bases in between. This CDR3 spans 13 amino acids. Germline assignment: CDR1 SGHRS and CDR2 YFSETQ.

The table lists this clonotype with a few counts. CDR3 DNA sequence: TGTGCCACCAGCAGAGATGGGGCTAGCGGTACGAACACCGGGGAGCTGTTTTTT. It encodes CATSRDGASGTNTGELFF. The chain couples TRBV15 to TRBJ2-2, with 7 bases fitting TRBD2. CDR3 size: 18 residues. With V trimmed by 0 bases and J by 0 bases, 7 bases remained unmatched. CDR1 and CDR2 (germline): LNHNV, YYDKDF (reference sequence).

This clonotype is labeled medium-sized. The rearrangement uses TRBV6-1 and TRBJ1-1; no clear D gene. Trimming took off 2 bases at V and 0 bases at J, with 7 bases between the two ends. The germline V gene has CDR1 MNHNS and CDR2 SASEGT. This CDR3 spans 14 amino acids. The CDR3 region is CASSEFDMNTEAFF. CDR3 nucleotides: TGTGCCAGCAGTGAATTCGATATGAACACTGAAGCTTTCTTT.

Sample share makes this clonotype medium-sized. The chain's CDR3 is CASSLGPGGYGYTF. The CDR3 nucleotides are TGTGCCAGCAGCTTGGGTCCAGGGGGCTATGGCTACACCTTC. The chain joins TRBV5-6 to TRBJ1-2; 7 bases match TRBD1. Germline CDR1 reads SGHDT; CDR2 reads YYEEEE. With V trimmed by 0 bases and J by 4 bases, 3 bases remained unmatched. CDR3 length: 14 residues.

This clonotype is medium-sized (0.01 to 0.1%) by share. The chain employs TRBV5-1 and TRBJ1-1, with D perhaps TRBD1 (5 bases). This CDR3 has 17 residues. Germline assignment: CDR1 SGHRS and CDR2 YFSETQ. V was shortened by 1 base and J by 0 bases, with 16 bases between the two germline ends. Here the CDR3 reads CASSLIPPGRMNTEAFF. Here the CDR3 DNA reads TGCGCCAGCAGCTTGATCCCGCCGGGACGGATGAACACTGAAGCTTTCTTT. The full variable domain, in which reference TRBV5-1 and TRBJ1-1 provide the parts outside the CDR3, is KAGVTQTPRYLIKTRGQQVTLSCSPISGHRSVSWYQQTPGQGLQFLFEYFSETQRNKGNFPGRFSGRQFSNSRSEMNVSTLELGDSALYLCASSLIPPGRMNTEAFFGQGTRLTVV.

This clonotype is labeled medium-sized (0.01 to 0.1%). This sequence joins TRBV28 and TRBJ1-5; no definite D call. CDR1 and CDR2 (germline): MDHEN, SYDVKM. The CDR3 is made up of 15 amino acids. Deletions cut 2 bases from V and 5 bases from J, with 13 bases between. The CDR3 here is CASSLARAADQPQHF. The CDR3 nucleotides are TGTGCCAGCAGTTTAGCGCGGGCCGCCGATCAGCCCCAGCATTTT.

This clonotype counts as medium-sized. The rearrangement joins TRBV6-1 to TRBJ2-3; D unclear. This CDR3 is 14 amino acids long. Germline-derived CDR1 and CDR2 are MNHNS and SASEGT. The ends were cut back, 4 bases at V and 3 bases at J, with 11 bases in the middle. The CDR3 protein is CASSGSRATDTQYF. CDR3 bases: TGTGCCAGCAGTGGATCACGGGCTACAGATACGCAGTATTTT.

The rearrangement uses TRBV7-8 and TRBJ1-1; TRBD1 might be the D (5 bases). The CDR3 runs 13 residues. Germline CDR1 SGHVS, CDR2 FQNEAQ. With 5 bases removed from V and 2 bases from J, the gap between germline ends came to 9 bases. In nucleotides, the CDR3 is TGTGCCAGCAGCATCGACAGAAACACTGAAGCTTTCTTT. Protein sequence: CASSIDRNTEAFF.

This clonotype was counted a few times. V and J are TRBV28 and TRBJ1-3; 7 bases align to TRBD1. V lost 5 bases and J lost 0; bases outside the gene matches: 13. Germline values: CDR1 MDHEN, CDR2 SYDVKM. CDR3 length: 18 residues. CDR3 sequence: CASSTRTGGDFSGNTIYF. In nucleotides, the CDR3 is TGTGCCAGCAGTACTCGGACAGGTGGGGATTTCTCTGGAAACACCATATATTTT. The variable domain in full, with the rest retrieved from reference TRBV28 and TRBJ1-3, is DVKVTQSSRYLVKRTGEKVFLECVQDMDHENMFWYRQDPGLGLRLIYFSYDVKMKEKGDIPEGYSVSREKKERFSLILESASTNQTSMYLCASSTRTGGDFSGNTIYFGEGSWLTVV.

The rearrangement uses TRBV7-2 and TRBJ2-1; 7 bases agree with TRBD1. This CDR3 has 17 residues. With 5 bases clipped from V and 6 bases from J, the junction kept 16 bases outside the gene matches. Germline CDR1 and CDR2: SGHTA and FQGNSA. The CDR3 is CASSRYLRGQGGNEQFF. The CDR3, as DNA: TGTGCCAGCAGCCGATACCTTAGGGGGCAAGGCGGCAATGAGCAGTTCTTC.

This clonotype was recorded a few times. The chain employs TRBV20-1 and TRBJ2-5; tentatively, D is TRBD2 (6 bases). Looked up from germline, CDR1 is DFQATT and CDR2 is SNEGSKA (reference sequence). V shed 7 bases and J shed 0 bases, with 12 bases lying between them. The CDR3 extends over 13 amino acids. This CDR3 reads CSGDSANQETQYF. The CDR3 DNA reads TGCAGTGGGGACTCCGCCAACCAAGAGACCCAGTACTTC.

This clonotype has just a few counts. V is TRBV29-1 and J is TRBJ2-2; a possible D gene is TRBD2 (5 bases). Germline loops: CDR1 SQVTM, CDR2 ANQGSEA. V lost 6 bases to trimming and J lost 6 bases, with 8 bases between them. The CDR3 extends over 11 amino acids. The CDR3 here is CSVLVPGELFF. DNA of the CDR3: TGCAGCGTACTAGTCCCCGGGGAGCTGTTTTTT.

This rearrangement joins TRBV2 to TRBJ1-5; D remains unclear. The CDR3 runs to 13 residues. Germline-derived CDR1 and CDR2 are SNHLY and FYNNEI. V was trimmed by 6 bases and J by 7 bases, leaving 13 bases between them. In DNA form, the CDR3 reads TGTGCCAGCAGAAACAGCTGGGTCCAGCCCCAGCATTTT. This encodes CASRNSWVQPQHF.

This clonotype rates as medium-sized. The V gene is TRBV11-1, the J gene TRBJ2-7; D is undetermined. Trimming stripped 3 bases from V and 5 bases from J, with 5 bases between. Germline V gene lookup returns CDR1 SGHAT and CDR2 FQDESV (reference sequence). This CDR3 is built from 11 residues. The CDR3 is CASSFQDEQYF. For the CDR3, the DNA is TGTGCCAGCAGCTTTCAGGACGAGCAGTACTTC.

By share, this clonotype counts as medium-sized. The chain employs TRBV29-1 and TRBJ1-1; TRBD1 is a possible D gene (6 bases). Germline CDR1 and CDR2: SQVTM and ANQGSEA. V was trimmed by 7 bases and J by 4 bases, leaving 16 bases between them. The CDR3 is 13 amino acids. The CDR3 DNA follows: TGCAGCGCAAGTACAGGGCGCGTCACTGAAGCTTTCTTT. Its protein product is CSASTGRVTEAFF.

The rearrangement uses TRBV19 and TRBJ1-1; 9 bases map to TRBD1. From germline, CDR1 is LNHDA and CDR2 SQIVND (reference sequence). The CDR3 consists of 14 residues. V trimming: 7 bases; J trimming: 2 bases; junction bases outside the gene matches: 5. In DNA form, the CDR3 reads TGTGCCAGTACCGCGGGACAGGGCAACACTGAAGCTTTCTTT. Encoded protein: CASTAGQGNTEAFF.

In this sample, this clonotype is medium-sized. The CDR3 coding sequence is TGTGCCAGCAGCTTAACCCAAGAGACCCAGTACTTC. Its translation: CASSLTQETQYF. The genes are TRBV7-9 and TRBJ2-5; no reliable D call. Deletions cut 2 bases from V and 1 base from J, with 2 bases between. CDR3 length equals 12 residues. CDR1 SEHNR and CDR2 FQNEAQ come from the germline V gene (reference sequence).

By its share, this clonotype is medium-sized. The chain uses TRBV12-3 or TRBV12-4 and TRBJ1-5, with D maybe TRBD1 (5 bases). The CDR3 has 15 residues. Trimming shortened V by 1 base and J by 4 bases, and 11 bases separated the two germline ends. The CDR3 loop is CASSLDSGGNQPQHF. The CDR3 DNA is TGTGCCAGCAGTTTAGATTCGGGGGGGAATCAGCCCCAGCATTTT.

This clonotype qualifies as medium-sized. The CDR3 is CAISETSGVGNEQFF. In DNA, the CDR3 is TGTGCCATCAGTGAGACTAGCGGGGTAGGGAATGAGCAGTTCTTC. The chain recombines TRBV10-3 with TRBJ2-1; 10 nucleotides line up with TRBD2. The germline V gene has CDR1 ENHRY and CDR2 SYGVKD. The ends lost 2 bases at V and 7 bases at J; junction bases unmatched: 5. The CDR3 runs 15 residues.

This clonotype rates as medium-sized (0.01 to 0.1%). The rearrangement links TRBV2 to TRBJ1-6; TRBD1 is a possible D gene (6 bases). The CDR3 sequence is 13 residues long. Trimming took 6 bases from V and 3 from J, leaving 6 bases between them. CDR1 and CDR2 from the germline V gene are SNHLY and FYNNEI. The DNA of the CDR3 is TGTGCCAGCAGACAGGGCTATAATTCACCCCTCCACTTT. Encoded protein: CASRQGYNSPLHF. Together with reference TRBV2 and TRBJ1-6, the CDR3 gives the full variable domain: EPEVTQTPSHQVTQMGQEVILRCVPISNHLYFYWYRQILGQKVEFLVSFYNNEISEKSEIFDDQFSVERPDGSNFTLKIRSTKLEDSAMYFCASRQGYNSPLHFGNGTRLTVT.

In its sample, this clonotype ranks as medium-sized (0.01 to 0.1%). The genes are TRBV5-1 and TRBJ2-3, with TRBD2 as a possible D gene (6 bases). The CDR3 is 15 residues long. V lost 5 bases, J lost 2 bases, and 15 bases lay in between. The V gene's germline CDR1 is SGHRS and CDR2 YFSETQ. The DNA of the CDR3 is TGCGCCAGCAGTTCGGGACTGGTCCCCACAGATACGCAGTATTTT. It translates to CASSSGLVPTDTQYF.